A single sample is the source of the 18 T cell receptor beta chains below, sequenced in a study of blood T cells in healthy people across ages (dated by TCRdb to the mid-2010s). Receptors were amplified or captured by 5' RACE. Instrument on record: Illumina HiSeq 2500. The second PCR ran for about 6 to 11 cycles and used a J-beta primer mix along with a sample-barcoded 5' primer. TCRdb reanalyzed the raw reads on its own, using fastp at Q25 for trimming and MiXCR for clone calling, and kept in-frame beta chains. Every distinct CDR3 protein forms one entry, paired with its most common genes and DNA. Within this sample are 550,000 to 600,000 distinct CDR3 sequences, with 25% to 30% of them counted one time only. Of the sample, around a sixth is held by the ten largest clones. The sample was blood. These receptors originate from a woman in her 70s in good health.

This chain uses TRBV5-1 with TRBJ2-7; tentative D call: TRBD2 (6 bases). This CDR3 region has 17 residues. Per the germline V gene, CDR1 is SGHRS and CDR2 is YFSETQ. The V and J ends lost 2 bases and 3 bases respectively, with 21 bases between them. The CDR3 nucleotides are TGCGCCAGCAGCTTCAGGATGGGAGGAGAGGCCAGCTACGAGCAGTACTTC. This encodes CASSFRMGGEASYEQYF.

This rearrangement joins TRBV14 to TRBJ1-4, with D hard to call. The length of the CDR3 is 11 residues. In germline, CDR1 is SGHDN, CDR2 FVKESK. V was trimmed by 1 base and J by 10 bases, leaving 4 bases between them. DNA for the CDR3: TGTGCCAGCAGCCAAGGTCCAAAACTGTTTTTT. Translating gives CASSQGPKLFF.

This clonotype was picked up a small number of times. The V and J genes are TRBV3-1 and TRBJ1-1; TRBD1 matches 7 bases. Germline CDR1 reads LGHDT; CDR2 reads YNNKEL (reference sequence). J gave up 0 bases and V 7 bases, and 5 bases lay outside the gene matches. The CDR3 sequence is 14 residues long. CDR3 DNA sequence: TGTGCCAGCACCAGGGACAGAATGAACACTGAAGCTTTCTTT. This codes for CASTRDRMNTEAFF.

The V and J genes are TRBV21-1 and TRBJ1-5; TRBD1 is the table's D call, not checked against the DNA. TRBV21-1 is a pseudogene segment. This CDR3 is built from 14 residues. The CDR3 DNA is TGTGCCAGCAGCTATAACAGGGGGAGTCAGCCCCAGCATTTT. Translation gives CASSYNRGSQPQHF.

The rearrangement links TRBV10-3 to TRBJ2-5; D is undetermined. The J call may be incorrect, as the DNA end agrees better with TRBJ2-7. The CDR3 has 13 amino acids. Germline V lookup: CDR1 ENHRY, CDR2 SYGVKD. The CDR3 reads CAISESYPYEQYF. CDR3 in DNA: TGTGCCATCAGTGAGTCGTACCCCTACGAGCAGTACTTC.

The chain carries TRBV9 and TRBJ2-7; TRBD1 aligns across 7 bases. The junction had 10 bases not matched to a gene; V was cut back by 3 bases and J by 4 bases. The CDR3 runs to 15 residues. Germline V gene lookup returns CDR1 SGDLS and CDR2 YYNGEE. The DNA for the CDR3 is TGTGCCAGCAGCGAACAGACAGGGAGTAGGTACGAGCAGTACTTC. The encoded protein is CASSEQTGSRYEQYF.

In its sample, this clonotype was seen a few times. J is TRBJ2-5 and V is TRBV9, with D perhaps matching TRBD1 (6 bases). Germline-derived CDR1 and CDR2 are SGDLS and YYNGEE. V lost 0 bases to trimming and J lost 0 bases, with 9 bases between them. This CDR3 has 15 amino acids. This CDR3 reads CASSVDRVHQETQYF. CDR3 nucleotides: TGTGCCAGCAGCGTAGACAGGGTCCACCAAGAGACCCAGTACTTC. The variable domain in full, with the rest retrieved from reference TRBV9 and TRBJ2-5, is DSGVTQTPKHLITATGQRVTLRCSPRSGDLSVYWYQQSLDQGLQFLIQYYNGEERAKGNILERFSAQQFPDLHSELNLSSLELGDSALYFCASSVDRVHQETQYFGPGTRLLVL.

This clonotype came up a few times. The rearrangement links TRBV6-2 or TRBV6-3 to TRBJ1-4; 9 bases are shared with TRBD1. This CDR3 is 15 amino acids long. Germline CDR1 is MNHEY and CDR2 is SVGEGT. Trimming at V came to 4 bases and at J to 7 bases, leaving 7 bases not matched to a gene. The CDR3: CASSLNTGGREKLFF. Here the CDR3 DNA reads TGTGCCAGCAGTTTGAATACAGGGGGCCGTGAAAAACTGTTTTTT.

The CDR3 coding sequence is TGTGCCAGCAGCGTTAGCGGATACTACACAGATACGCAGTATTTT. Protein product: CASSVSGYYTDTQYF. The V gene is TRBV9, the J gene TRBJ2-3, with a tentative D call TRBD2 (6 bases). The CDR3 runs 15 residues. The germline V and J ends were trimmed by 2 bases and 2 bases, with 12 bases remaining between them. Per the germline V gene, CDR1 is SGDLS and CDR2 is YYNGEE.

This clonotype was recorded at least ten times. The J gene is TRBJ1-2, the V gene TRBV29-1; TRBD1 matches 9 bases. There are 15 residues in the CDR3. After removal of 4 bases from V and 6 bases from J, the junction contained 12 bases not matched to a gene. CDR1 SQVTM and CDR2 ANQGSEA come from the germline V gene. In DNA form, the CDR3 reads TGCAGCGTTGCCCATTTTGACAGGGGGAATAATGGCTACACCTTC. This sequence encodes CSVAHFDRGNNGYTF. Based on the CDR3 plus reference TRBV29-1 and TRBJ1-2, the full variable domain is SAVISQKPSRDICQRGTSLTIQCQVDSQVTMMFWYRQQPGQSLTLIATANQGSEATYESGFVIDKFPISRPNLTFSTLTVSNMSPEDSSIYLCSVAHFDRGNNGYTFGSGTRLTVV.

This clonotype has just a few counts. CDR3 coding DNA: TGCAGTGCTAGAGATTCGACAGCAGACGCGTATGAGCAGTTCTTC. As protein: CSARDSTADAYEQFF. The rearrangement links TRBV20-1 to TRBJ2-1; weak D call: TRBD1 (5 bases). The length of the CDR3 is 15 residues. V lost 0 bases and J 8 bases, leaving 17 bases between the germline ends. Germline V lookup: CDR1 DFQATT, CDR2 SNEGSKA (reference sequence).

The DNA for the CDR3 is TGCGCCAGCAGCCGATCCGGGACAGGGGAGGAAAAACTGTTTTTT. Its translation: CASSRSGTGEEKLFF. V and J are TRBV5-1 and TRBJ1-4; 10 nucleotides agree with TRBD1. This CDR3 has 15 amino acids. Trimming removed 4 bases from V and 8 bases from J; junction bases left unmatched: 8. The germline CDR1 and CDR2 sequences are SGHRS and YFSETQ.

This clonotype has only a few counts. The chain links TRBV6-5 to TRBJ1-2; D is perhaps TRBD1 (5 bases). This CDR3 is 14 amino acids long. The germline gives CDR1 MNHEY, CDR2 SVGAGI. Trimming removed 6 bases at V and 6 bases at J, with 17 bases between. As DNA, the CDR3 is TGTGCCAGCAGACTACGGGGGGGTCAGCATGGCTACACCTTC. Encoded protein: CASRLRGGQHGYTF.

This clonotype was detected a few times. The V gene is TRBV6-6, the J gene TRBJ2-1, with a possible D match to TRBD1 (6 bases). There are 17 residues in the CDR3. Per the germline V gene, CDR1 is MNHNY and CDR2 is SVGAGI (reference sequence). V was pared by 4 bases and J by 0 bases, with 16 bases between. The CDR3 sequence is CASSSPAGALSYNEQFF. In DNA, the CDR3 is TGTGCCAGCAGTTCCCCGGCAGGGGCCCTCTCCTACAATGAGCAGTTCTTC.

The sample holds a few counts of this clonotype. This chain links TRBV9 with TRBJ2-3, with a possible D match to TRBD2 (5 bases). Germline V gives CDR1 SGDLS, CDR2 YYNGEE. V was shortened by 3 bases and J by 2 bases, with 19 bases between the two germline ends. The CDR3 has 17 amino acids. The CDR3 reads CASSAEPGFPFTDTQYF. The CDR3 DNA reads TGTGCCAGCAGCGCGGAGCCGGGATTCCCCTTCACAGATACGCAGTATTTT.

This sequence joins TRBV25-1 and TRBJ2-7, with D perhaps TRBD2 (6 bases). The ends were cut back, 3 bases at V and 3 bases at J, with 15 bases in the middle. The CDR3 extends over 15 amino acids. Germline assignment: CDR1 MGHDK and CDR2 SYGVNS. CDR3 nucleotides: TGTGCCAGCAGTGACGGGACTCCTAAGGGCTACGAGCAGTACTTC. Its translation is CASSDGTPKGYEQYF.

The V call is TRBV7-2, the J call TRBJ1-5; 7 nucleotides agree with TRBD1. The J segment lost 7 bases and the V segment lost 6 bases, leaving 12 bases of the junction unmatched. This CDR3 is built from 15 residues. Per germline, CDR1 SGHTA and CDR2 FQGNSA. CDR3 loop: CASSYQQGRGQPQHF. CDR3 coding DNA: TGTGCCAGCAGTTACCAACAGGGGCGAGGGCAGCCCCAGCATTTT.

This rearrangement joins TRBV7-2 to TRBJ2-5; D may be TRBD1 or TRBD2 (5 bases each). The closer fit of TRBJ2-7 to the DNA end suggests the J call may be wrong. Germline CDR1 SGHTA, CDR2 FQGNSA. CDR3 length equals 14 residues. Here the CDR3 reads CASSFPGPSYEQYF. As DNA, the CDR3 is TGTGCCAGCAGCTTTCCGGGGCCCTCCTACGAGCAGTACTTC.